This T cell receptor beta chain was identified in a study of T cell responses to AZD1222 COVID-19 vaccine. Study observations and caveats: Females outnumbered males among donors, who were mostly white British; clonal diversity was possibly underestimated. Two AZD1222 doses significantly raised spike-specific TCR breadth and depth over controls.

The germline CDR1 and CDR2 sequences are KGHDR and SFDVKD. This CDR3 has 12 amino acids. V was pared by 2 bases and J by 5 bases, with 5 bases between. This clone appeared a single time. Its antigen is unknown. Profiled with immunoSEQ multiplex PCR; TCRdb holds only in-frame clones, not every one. The sample consists of 50,000 to 75,000 clones, approximately 80% of them appearing once. The starting material was peripheral blood, obtained on day 0 of AZD1222 vaccination. The source is an adult in good health. V and J are TRBV24-1 and TRBJ2-5; D gene unclear. In DNA, the CDR3 is TGTGCCACCAGTGATTCCGGGGAGACCCAGTACTTC. Translated: CATSDSGETQYF.